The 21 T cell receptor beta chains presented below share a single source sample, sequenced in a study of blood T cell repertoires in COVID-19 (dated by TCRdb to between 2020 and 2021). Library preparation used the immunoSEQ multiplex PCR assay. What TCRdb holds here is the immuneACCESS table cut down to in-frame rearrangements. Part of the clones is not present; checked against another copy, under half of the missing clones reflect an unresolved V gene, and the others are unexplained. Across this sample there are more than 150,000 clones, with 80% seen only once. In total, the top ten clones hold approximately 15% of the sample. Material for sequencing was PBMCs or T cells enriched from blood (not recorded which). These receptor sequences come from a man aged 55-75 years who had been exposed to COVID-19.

The CDR3, as DNA: TGCGCCAGCAGCTTCTTATCTAGCGGGAGCTTCCATCGGCAGTATTTT. This codes for CASSFLSSGSFHRQYF. This rearrangement joins TRBV5-1 to TRBJ2-3; 10 bases line up with TRBD2. Germline CDR1 and CDR2: SGHRS and YFSETQ. Losses at the gene ends were 2 bases for V and 11 bases for J; bases not matched to a gene: 14. This CDR3 is 16 amino acids long.

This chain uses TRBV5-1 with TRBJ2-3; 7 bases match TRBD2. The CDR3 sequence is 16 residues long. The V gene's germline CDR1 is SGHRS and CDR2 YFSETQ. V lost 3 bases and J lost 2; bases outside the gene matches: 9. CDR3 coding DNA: TGCGCCAGCAGCTCAGCCACTAGCGTCTCCACAGATACGCAGTATTTT. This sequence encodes CASSSATSVSTDTQYF.

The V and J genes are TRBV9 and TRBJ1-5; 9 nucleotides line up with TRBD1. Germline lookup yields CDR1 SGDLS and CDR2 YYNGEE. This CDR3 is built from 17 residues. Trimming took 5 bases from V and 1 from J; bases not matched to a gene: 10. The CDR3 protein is CASRKGTGKESNQPQHF. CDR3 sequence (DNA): TGTGCCAGCAGAAAGGGGACAGGGAAGGAGAGCAATCAGCCCCAGCATTTT.

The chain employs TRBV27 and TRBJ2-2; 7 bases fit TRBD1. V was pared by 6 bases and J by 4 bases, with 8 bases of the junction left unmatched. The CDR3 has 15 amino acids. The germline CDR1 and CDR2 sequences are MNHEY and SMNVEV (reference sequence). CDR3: CASSRPRDSTGELFF. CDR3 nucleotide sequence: TGTGCCAGCAGCCGTCCCCGGGACAGCACCGGGGAGCTGTTTTTT.

DNA for the CDR3: TGTGCCAGCAGTTTCGAGAGAGGGTACACTGAAGCTTTCTTT. Translated: CASSFERGYTEAFF. The chain recombines TRBV28 with TRBJ1-1, with D unclear. V dropped 3 bases and J dropped 3 bases, with 11 bases sitting between them. The CDR3 is made up of 14 amino acids. The germline V gene encodes CDR1 MDHEN and CDR2 SYDVKM.

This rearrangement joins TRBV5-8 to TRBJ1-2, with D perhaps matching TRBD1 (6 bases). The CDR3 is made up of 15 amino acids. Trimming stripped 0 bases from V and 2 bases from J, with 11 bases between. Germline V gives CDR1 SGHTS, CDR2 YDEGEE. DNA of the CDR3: TGTGCCAGCAGCTTGGCCGGGGGGGCCAACTATGGCTACACCTTC. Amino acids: CASSLAGGANYGYTF.

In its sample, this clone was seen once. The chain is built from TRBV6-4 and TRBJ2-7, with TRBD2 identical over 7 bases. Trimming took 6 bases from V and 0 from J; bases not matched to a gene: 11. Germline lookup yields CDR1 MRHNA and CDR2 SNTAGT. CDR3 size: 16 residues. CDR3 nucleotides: TGTGCCAGCAGCTACACTAGCGTTGGCCTCTCCTACGAGCAGTACTTC. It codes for CASSYTSVGLSYEQYF.

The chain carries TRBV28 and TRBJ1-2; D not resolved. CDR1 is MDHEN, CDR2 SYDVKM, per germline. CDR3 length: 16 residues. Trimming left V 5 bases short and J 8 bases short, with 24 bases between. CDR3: CASSVESDGVRHGYTF. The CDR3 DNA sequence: TGTGCCAGCAGTGTTGAATCGGACGGGGTGAGGCACGGCTACACCTTC.

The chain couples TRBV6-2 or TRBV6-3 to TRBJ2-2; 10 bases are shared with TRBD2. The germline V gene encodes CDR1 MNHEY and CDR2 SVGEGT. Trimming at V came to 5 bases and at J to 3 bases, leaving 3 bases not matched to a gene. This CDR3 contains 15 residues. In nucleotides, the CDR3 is TGTGCCAGCAGTCACGGACTAGCGGACACCGGGGAGCTGTTTTTT. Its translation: CASSHGLADTGELFF.

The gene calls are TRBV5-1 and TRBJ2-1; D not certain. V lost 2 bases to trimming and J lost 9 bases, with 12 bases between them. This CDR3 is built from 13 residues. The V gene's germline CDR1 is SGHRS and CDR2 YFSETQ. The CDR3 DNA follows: TGCGCCAGCAGCTTCCTCGGGTCGGGTGAGCAGTTCTTC. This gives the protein CASSFLGSGEQFF.

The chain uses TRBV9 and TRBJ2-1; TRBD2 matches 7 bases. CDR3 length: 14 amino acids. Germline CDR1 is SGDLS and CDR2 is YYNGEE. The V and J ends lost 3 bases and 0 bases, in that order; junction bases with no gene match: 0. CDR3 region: CASSERDSYNEQFF. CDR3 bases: TGTGCCAGCAGCGAGCGGGACTCCTACAATGAGCAGTTCTTC.

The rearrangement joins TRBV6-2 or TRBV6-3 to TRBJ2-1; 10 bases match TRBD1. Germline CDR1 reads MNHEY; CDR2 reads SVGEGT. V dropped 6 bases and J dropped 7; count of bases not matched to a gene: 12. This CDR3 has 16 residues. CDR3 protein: CASSRFGQGGLNEQFF. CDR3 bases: TGTGCCAGCAGCAGATTCGGACAGGGGGGATTAAATGAGCAGTTCTTC.

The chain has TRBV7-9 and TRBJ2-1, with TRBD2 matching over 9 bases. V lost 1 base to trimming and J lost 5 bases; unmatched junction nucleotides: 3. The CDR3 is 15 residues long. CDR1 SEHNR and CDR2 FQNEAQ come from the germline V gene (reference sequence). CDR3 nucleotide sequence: TGTGCCAGCAGCTTAGAGGGACTAGCCGACAATGAGCAGTTCTTC. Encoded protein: CASSLEGLADNEQFF.

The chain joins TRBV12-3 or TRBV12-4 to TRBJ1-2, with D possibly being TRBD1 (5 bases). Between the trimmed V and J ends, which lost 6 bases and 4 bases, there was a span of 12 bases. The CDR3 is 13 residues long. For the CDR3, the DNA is TGTGCCAGCAGCCTCCAGGGCGGCTATGGCTACACCTTC. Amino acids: CASSLQGGYGYTF.

The CDR3 reads CASSIGLAGGDVTDTQYF. CDR3 in DNA: TGTGCCAGTAGTATCGGGCTAGCGGGAGGAGATGTTACAGATACGCAGTATTTT. V gene TRBV19 combines with J gene TRBJ2-3; 11 nucleotides agree with TRBD2. The CDR3 spans 18 residues. The germline CDR1 and CDR2 sequences are LNHDA and SQIVND (reference sequence). V lost 3 bases and J lost 3; bases outside the gene matches: 11.

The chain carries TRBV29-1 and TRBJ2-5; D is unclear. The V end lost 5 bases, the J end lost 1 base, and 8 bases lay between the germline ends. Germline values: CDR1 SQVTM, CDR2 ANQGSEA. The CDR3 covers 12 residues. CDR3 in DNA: TGCAGCGTTAAGGCGGTCCAAGAGACCCAGTACTTC. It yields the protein CSVKAVQETQYF. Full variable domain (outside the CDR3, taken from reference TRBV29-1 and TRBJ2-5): SAVISQKPSRDICQRGTSLTIQCQVDSQVTMMFWYRQQPGQSLTLIATANQGSEATYESGFVIDKFPISRPNLTFSTLTVSNMSPEDSSIYLCSVKAVQETQYFGPGTRLLVL.

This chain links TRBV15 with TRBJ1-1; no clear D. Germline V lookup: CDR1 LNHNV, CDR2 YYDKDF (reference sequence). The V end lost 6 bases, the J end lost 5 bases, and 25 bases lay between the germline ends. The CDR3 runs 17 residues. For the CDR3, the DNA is TGTGCCACCAGTCGGAATCAACCTGTGGGCAGCCGTACTGAAGCTTTCTTT. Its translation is CATSRNQPVGSRTEAFF.

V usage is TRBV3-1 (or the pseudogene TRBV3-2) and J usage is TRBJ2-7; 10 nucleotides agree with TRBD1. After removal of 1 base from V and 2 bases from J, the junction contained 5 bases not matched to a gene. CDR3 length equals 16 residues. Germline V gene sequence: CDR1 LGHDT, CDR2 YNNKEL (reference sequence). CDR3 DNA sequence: TGTGCCAGCAGCCAAGCTCGGGGGACAGGGGCCTACGAGCAGTACTTC. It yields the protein CASSQARGTGAYEQYF.

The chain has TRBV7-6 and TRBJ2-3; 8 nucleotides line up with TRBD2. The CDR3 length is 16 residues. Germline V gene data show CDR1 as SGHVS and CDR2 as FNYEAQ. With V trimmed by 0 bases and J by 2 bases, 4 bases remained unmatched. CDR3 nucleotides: TGTGCCAGCAGCTTAGCCGGGGGGGGACACACAGATACGCAGTATTTT. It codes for CASSLAGGGHTDTQYF.

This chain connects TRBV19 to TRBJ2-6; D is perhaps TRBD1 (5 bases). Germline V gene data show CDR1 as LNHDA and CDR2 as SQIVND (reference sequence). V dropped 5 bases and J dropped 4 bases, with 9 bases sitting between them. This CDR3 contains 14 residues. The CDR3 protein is CASSDGAGANVLTF. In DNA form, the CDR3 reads TGTGCCAGTAGTGATGGGGCCGGGGCCAACGTCCTGACTTTC.

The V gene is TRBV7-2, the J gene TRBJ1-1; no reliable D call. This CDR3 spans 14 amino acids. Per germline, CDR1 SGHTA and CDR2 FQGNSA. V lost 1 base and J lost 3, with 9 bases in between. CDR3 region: CASSLDSLDTEAFF. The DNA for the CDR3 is TGTGCCAGCAGCTTAGACAGCTTGGACACTGAAGCTTTCTTT.